This TCR beta chain emerged from a study of blood T cell repertoires in COVID-19. Sequencing used immunoSEQ multiplex PCR; TCRdb keeps in-frame clones, though not all of them. The sample lists approximately 85,000 clones, roughly 92% occurring once. The germline V gene encodes CDR1 SGHTS and CDR2 YDEGEE. The V gene lost 2 bases and the J gene lost 7 bases, with 16 bases spanning the gap. The CDR3 loop spans 16 amino acids. This clone was observed once. The origin of this receptor is a woman aged 55-70 years with active COVID-19. The sequencing sample was made of peripheral blood. The chain uses TRBV5-8 and TRBJ1-6; D not resolved. DNA of the CDR3: TGTGCCAGCAGCTTAAGGCCACTAGGCCGCAATTCACCCCTCCACTTT. It encodes CASSLRPLGRNSPLHF.